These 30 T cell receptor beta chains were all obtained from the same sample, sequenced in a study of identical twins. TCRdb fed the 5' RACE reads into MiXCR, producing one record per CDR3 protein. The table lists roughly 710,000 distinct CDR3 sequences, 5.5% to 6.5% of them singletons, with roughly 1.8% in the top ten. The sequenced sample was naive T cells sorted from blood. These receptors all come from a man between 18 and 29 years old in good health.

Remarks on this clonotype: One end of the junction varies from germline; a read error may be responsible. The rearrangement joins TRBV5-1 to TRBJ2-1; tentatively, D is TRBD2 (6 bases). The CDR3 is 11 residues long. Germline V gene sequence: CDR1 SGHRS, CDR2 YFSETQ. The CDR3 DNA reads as TGCGCCAGCAGGGACTACGATGAGCAGTTCTTC. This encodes CASRDYDEQFF. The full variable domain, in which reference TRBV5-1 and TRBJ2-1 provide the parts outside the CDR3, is KAGVTQTPRYLIKTRGQQVTLSCSPISGHRSVSWYQQTPGQGLQFLFEYFSETQRNKGNFPGRFSGRQFSNSRSEMNVSTLELGDSALYLCASRDYDEQFFGPGTRLTVL.

The CDR3 here is CASSLGSTANTGELFF. The CDR3 coding sequence is TGCGCCAGCAGCTTGGGCAGTACCGCGAACACCGGGGAGCTGTTTTTT. The rearrangement joins TRBV5-1 to TRBJ2-2; D ambiguous. Germline V lookup: CDR1 SGHRS, CDR2 YFSETQ. The CDR3 has 16 residues. V lost 0 bases to trimming and J lost 0 bases, with 9 bases between them.

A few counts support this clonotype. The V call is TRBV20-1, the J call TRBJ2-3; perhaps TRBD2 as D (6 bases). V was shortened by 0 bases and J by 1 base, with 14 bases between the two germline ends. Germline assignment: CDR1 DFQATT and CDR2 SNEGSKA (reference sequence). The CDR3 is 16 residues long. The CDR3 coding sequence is TGCAGTGCTAGAGAGGGACTGGGGGTGGGCACAGATACGCAGTATTTT. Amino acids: CSAREGLGVGTDTQYF.

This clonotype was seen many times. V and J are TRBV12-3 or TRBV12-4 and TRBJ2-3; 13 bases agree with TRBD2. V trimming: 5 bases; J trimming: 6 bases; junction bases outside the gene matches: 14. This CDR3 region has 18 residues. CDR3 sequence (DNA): TGTGCCAGCAGTCGAGGACTGACTAGCGGGAGGACTAGGGATACGCAGTATTTT. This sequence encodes CASSRGLTSGRTRDTQYF.

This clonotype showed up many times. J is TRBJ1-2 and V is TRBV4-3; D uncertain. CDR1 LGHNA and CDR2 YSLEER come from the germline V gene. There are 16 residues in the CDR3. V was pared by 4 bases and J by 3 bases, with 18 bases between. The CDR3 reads CASSPTYDPGYYGYTF. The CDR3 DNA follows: TGCGCCAGCAGCCCCACCTACGACCCGGGATACTATGGCTACACCTTC.

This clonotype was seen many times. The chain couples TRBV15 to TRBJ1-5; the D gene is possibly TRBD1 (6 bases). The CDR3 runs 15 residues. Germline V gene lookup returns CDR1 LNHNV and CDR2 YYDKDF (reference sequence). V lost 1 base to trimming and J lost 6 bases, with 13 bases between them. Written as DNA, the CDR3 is TGTGCCACCAGCAGAGTGGGGGGCGGCGGTCAGCCCCAGCATTTT. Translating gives CATSRVGGGGQPQHF.

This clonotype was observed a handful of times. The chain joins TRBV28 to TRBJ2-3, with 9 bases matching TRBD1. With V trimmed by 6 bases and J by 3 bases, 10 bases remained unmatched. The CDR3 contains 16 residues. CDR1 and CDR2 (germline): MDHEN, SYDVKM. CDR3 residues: CASRSPGTGITDTQYF. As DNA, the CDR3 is TGTGCCAGCAGGAGTCCCGGGACAGGGATTACAGATACGCAGTATTTT. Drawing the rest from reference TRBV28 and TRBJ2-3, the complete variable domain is DVKVTQSSRYLVKRTGEKVFLECVQDMDHENMFWYRQDPGLGLRLIYFSYDVKMKEKGDIPEGYSVSREKKERFSLILESASTNQTSMYLCASRSPGTGITDTQYFGPGTRLTVL.

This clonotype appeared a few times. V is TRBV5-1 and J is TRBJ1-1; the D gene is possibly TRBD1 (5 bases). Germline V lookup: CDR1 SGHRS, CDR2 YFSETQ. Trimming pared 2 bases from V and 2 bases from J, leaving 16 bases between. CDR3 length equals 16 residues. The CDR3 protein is CASSFGAGSFNTEAFF. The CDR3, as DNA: TGCGCCAGCAGCTTCGGGGCAGGGAGCTTCAACACTGAAGCTTTCTTT.

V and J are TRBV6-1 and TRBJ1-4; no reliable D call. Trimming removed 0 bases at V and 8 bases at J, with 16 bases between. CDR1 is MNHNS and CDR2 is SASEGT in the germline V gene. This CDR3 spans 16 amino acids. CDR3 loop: CASSEASAGPAEKLFF. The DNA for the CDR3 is TGTGCCAGCAGTGAAGCGTCAGCAGGTCCGGCCGAAAAACTGTTTTTT.

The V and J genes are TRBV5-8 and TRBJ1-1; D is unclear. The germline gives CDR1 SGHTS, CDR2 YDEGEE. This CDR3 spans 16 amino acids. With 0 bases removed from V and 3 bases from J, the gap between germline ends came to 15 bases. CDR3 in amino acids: CASSLGVLQHYTEAFF. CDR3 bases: TGTGCCAGCAGCTTGGGAGTGCTTCAGCACTACACTGAAGCTTTCTTT.

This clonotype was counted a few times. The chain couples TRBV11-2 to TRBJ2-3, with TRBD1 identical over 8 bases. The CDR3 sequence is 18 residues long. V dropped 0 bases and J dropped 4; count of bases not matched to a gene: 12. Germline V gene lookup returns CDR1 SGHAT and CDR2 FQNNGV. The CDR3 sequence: CASSLDGLDRGLADTQYF. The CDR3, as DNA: TGTGCCAGCAGCTTAGATGGACTCGACAGGGGTTTAGCAGATACGCAGTATTTT.

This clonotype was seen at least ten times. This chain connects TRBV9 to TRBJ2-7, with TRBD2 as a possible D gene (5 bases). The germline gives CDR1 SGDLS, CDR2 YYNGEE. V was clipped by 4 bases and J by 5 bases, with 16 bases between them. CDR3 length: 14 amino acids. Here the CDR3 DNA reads TGTGCCAGCAGCCCAGGTGGGAGTAGCGACGAGCAGTACGTC. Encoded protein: CASSPGGSSDEQYV.

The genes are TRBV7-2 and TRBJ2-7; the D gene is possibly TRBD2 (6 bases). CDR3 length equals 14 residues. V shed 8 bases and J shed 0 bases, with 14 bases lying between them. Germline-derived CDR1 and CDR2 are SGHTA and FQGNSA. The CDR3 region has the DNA TGTGCCAGCCGCGGGGTAGCCGACTCCTACGAGCAGTACTTC. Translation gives CASRGVADSYEQYF.

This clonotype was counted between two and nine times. CDR3 DNA: TGTGCCAGCAGTTACACTCCCGGATCGGGAAACACCATATATTTT. Translated: CASSYTPGSGNTIYF. The chain has TRBV6-5 and TRBJ1-3; D remains ambiguous. From germline, CDR1 is MNHEY and CDR2 SVGAGI. The CDR3 runs 15 residues. V was cut by 2 bases and J by 4 bases, with 12 bases left in between.

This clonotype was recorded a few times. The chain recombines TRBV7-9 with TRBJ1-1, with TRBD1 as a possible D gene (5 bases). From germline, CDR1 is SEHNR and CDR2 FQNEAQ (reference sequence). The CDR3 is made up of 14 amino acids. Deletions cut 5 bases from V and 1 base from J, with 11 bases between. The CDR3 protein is CASSTGRPNTEAFF. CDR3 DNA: TGTGCCAGCAGCACGGGACGGCCGAACACTGAAGCTTTCTTT.

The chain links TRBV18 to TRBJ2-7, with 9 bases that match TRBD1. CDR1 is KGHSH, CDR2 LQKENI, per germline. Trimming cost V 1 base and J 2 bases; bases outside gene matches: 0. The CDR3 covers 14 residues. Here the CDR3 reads CASSPRQGAYEQYV. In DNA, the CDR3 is TGTGCCAGCTCACCACGACAGGGGGCCTACGAGCAGTACGTC.

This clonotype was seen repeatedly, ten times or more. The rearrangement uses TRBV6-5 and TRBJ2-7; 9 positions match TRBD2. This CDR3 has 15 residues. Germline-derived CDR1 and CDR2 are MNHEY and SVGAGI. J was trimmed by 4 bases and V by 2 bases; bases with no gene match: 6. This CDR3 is CASSYGGRASYEQYF. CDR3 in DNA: TGTGCCAGCAGTTACGGCGGGAGGGCCAGTTACGAGCAGTACTTC.

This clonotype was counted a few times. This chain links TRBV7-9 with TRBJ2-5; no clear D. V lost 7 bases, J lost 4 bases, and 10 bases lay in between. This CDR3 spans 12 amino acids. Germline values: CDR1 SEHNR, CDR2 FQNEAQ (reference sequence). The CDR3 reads CASKESPETQYF. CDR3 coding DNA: TGTGCCAGCAAGGAGAGCCCAGAGACCCAGTACTTC.

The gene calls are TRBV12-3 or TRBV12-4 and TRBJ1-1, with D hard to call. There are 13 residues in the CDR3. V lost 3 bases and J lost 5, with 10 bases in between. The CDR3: CASSLGVQTEAFF. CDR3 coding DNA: TGTGCCAGCAGTTTGGGCGTTCAGACTGAAGCTTTCTTT.

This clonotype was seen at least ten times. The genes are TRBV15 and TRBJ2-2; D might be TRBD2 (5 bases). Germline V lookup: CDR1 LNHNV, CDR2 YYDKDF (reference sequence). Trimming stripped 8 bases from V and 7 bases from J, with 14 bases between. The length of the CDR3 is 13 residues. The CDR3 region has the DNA TGTGCCACCCGGGAAACCGGTTTCGGGGAGCTGTTTTTT. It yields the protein CATRETGFGELFF.

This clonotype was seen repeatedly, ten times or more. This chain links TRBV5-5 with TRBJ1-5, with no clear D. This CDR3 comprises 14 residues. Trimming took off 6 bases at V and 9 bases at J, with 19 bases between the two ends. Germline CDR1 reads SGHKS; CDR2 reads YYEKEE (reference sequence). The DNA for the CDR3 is TGTGCCAGCACCCCCGCAATGGGTCTCTGGCCCCAGCATTTT. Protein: CASTPAMGLWPQHF.

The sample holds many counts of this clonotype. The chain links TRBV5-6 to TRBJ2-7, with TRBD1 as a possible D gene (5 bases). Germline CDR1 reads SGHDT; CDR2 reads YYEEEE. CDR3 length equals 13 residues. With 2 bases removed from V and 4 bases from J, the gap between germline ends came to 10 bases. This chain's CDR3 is CASSFQGLYEQYV. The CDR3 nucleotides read TGTGCCAGCAGCTTCCAGGGTCTATACGAGCAGTACGTC.

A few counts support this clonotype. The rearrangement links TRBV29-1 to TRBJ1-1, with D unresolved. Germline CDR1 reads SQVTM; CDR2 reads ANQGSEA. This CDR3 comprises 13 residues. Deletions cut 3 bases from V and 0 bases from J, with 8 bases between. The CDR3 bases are TGCAGCGTTGAGGGGAAGGTGAACACTGAAGCTTTCTTT. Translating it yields CSVEGKVNTEAFF. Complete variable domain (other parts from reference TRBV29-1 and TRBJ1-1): SAVISQKPSRDICQRGTSLTIQCQVDSQVTMMFWYRQQPGQSLTLIATANQGSEATYESGFVIDKFPISRPNLTFSTLTVSNMSPEDSSIYLCSVEGKVNTEAFFGQGTRLTVV.

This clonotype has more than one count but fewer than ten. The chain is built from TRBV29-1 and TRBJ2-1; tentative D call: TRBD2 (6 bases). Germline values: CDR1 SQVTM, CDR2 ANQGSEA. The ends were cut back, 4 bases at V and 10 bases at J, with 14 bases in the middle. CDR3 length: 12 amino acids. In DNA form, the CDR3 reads TGCAGCGTTGCGGGAGTAGACCGGGAGCAGTTCTTC. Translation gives CSVAGVDREQFF.

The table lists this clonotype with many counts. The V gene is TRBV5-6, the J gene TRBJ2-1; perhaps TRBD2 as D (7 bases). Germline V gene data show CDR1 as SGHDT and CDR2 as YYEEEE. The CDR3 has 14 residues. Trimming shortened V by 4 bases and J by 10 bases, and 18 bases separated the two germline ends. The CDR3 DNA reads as TGTGCCAGCAGCCCACCGGGGGGCTGGGAAGAGCAGTTCTTC. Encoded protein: CASSPPGGWEEQFF.

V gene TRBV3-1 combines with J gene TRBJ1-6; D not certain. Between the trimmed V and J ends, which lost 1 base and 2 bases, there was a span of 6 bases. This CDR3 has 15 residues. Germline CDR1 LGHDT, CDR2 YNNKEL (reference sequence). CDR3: CASSQGRAYNSPLHF. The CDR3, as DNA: TGTGCCAGCAGCCAAGGAAGGGCCTATAATTCACCCCTCCACTTT.

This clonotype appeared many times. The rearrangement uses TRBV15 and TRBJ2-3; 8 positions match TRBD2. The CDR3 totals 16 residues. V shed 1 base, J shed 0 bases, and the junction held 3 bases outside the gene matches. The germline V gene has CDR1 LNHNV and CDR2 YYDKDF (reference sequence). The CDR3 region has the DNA TGTGCCACCAGCAGAGTGGCTAGCGGGAGCACAGATACGCAGTATTTT. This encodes CATSRVASGSTDTQYF.

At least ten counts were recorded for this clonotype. CDR3: CASSRGQGDEQYF. The CDR3 DNA sequence: TGCGCCAGCAGCCGCGGACAGGGGGATGAGCAGTACTTC. The chain has TRBV5-1 and TRBJ2-7; 10 bases fit TRBD1. Germline trimming cut 4 bases from V and 7 bases from J; bases unmatched to any gene: 5. The V gene's germline CDR1 is SGHRS and CDR2 YFSETQ. The CDR3 length is 13 residues.

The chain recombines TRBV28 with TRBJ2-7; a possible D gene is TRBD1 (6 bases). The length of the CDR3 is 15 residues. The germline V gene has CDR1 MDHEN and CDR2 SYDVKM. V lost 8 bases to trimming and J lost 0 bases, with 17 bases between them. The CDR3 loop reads CASARWGRSSYEQYV. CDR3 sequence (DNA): TGTGCCAGCGCAAGATGGGGGCGGAGCTCCTACGAGCAGTACGTC.

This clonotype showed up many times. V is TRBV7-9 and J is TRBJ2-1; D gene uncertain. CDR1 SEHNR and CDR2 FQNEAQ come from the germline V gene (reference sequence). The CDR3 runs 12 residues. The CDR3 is CGGQSSYNEQFF. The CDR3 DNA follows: TGTGGTGGGCAGAGCTCCTACAATGAGCAGTTCTTC. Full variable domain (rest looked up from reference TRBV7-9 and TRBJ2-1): DTGVSQNPRHKITKRGQNVTFRCDPISEHNRLYWYRQTLGQGPEFLTYFQNEAQLEKSRLLSDRFSAERPKGSFSTLEIQRTEQGDSAMYLCGGQSSYNEQFFGPGTRLTVL.